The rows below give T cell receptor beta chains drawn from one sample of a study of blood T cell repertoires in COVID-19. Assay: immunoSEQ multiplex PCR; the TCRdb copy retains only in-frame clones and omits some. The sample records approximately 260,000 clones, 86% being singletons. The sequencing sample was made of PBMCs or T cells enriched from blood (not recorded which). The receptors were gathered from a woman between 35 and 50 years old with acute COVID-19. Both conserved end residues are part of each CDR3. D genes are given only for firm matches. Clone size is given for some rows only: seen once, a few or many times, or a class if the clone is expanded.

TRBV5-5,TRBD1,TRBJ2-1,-,TGTGCCAGCAGCGACCGGGACAGGGGGCTCGGGTCCTACAATGAGCAGTTCTTC,CASSDRDRGLGSYNEQFF
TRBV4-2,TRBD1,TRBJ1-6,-,TGTGCCAGCAGCCAAGCCAGGGGGCAATCACCCCTCCACTTT,CASSQARGQSPLHF
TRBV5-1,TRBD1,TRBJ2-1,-,TGCGCCAGCAGCTTGGCAGGGGGACCACGGCACCACAATGAGCAGTTCTTC,CASSLAGGPRHHNEQFF
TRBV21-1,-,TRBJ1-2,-,TGTGCCAGCAGCGCAGACAGGGTTCGTGGCTACACCTTC,CASSADRVRGYTF
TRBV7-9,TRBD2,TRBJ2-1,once,TGTGCCAGCAGCTTAGCGGGAGGGGCCTACAATGAGCAGTTCTTC,CASSLAGGAYNEQFF
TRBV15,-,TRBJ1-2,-,TGTGCCACCAGCAGAGATCAAGGAGATACTAACTATGGCTACACCTTC,CATSRDQGDTNYGYTF
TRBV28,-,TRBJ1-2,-,TGTGCCAGCAGTGACGCTAGCCATGGCTACACCTTC,CASSDASHGYTF
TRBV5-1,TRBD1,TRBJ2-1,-,TGCGCCAGCAGCAAAACCGTTACAGGGGGCGGGTACAATGAGCAGTTCTTC,CASSKTVTGGGYNEQFF
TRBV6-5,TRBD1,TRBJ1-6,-,TGTGCCAGCAGTTCTGGGACAGTGCATAATTCACCCCTCCACTTT,CASSSGTVHNSPLHF
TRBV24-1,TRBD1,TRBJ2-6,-,TGTGCCACCAGTGATACCCGGACAGGGATATCTGGGGCCAACGTCCTGACTTTC,CATSDTRTGISGANVLTF
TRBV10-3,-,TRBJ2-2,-,TGTGCCATCAATGCTAGGCCCACCGGGGAGCTGTTTTTT,CAINARPTGELFF
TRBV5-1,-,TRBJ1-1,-,TGCGCCAGCAGCTCAGACTTGGCGATACCGAACACTGAAGCTTTCTTT,CASSSDLAIPNTEAFF
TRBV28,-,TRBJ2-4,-,TGTGCCAGCAGTTTTGAGGTTTCCATTCAGTACTTC,CASSFEVSIQYF
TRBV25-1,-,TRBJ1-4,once,TGTGCCAGCAGTGAATTGGCGGCGGGTGAAAAACTGTTTTTT,CASSELAAGEKLFF
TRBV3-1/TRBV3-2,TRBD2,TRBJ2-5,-,TGTGCCAGCAGCCAAGATTTTATTTCGGAGCGGGAGGGGGCCCAGTACTTC,CASSQDFISEREGAQYF
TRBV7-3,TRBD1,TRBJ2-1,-,TGTGCCAGCAGCCCCCAGGGGGCCGCCTACAATGAGCAGTTCTTC,CASSPQGAAYNEQFF
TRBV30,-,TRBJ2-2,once,TGTGCCTGGAGTTTCCAGGGGTGGTTTGAAGGGGAGCTGTTTTTT,CAWSFQGWFEGELFF
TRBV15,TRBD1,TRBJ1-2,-,TGTGCCACCAGCCCCCGGACAGGGAAGGGCTACACCTTC,CATSPRTGKGYTF
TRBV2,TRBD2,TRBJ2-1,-,TGTGCCAGCAGTGAAATCCCTAGCGGGAGTGTGGACAATGAGCAGTTCTTC,CASSEIPSGSVDNEQFF
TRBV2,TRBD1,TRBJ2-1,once,TGTGCCAGCAGTGTTGCACAGGGGGCCACTAATGAGCAGTTCTTC,CASSVAQGATNEQFF
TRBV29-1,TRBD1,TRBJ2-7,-,TGCAGCGTCGCCCTGACAGGGGGTTCCTACGAGCAGTACTTC,CSVALTGGSYEQYF
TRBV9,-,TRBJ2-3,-,TGTGCCAGCAGCGTAGGGCCCACAGATACGCAGTATTTT,CASSVGPTDTQYF
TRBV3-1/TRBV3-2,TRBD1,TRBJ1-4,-,TGTGCCAGCAGCCAAGATGCCTACAGGGGAAGTAATGAAAAACTGTTTTTT,CASSQDAYRGSNEKLFF
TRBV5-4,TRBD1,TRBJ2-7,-,TGTGCCAGCAGCTTGGGCGGGACAGGGGGCTACGAGCAGTACTTC,CASSLGGTGGYEQYF
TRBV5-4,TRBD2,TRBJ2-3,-,TGTGCCAGCAGCTTGAACGCGGGAGGAGACACAGATACGCAGTATTTT,CASSLNAGGDTDTQYF
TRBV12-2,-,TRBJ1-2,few,TGTGCAAGTCGCCCCCCCCCTCCCGGGGGACATGGCTACACCTTC,CASRPPPPGGHGYTF
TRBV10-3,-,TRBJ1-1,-,TGTGCCATCAGTGAGTCGATGGGGGGAAACACTGAAGCTTTCTTT,CAISESMGGNTEAFF
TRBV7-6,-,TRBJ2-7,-,TGTGCCAGCAGCTTTACTAGCTCATCCGAGCAGTACTTC,CASSFTSSSEQYF
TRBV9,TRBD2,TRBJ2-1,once,TGTGCCAGCAGCGTTGATCTAGCGGGGGTTAGGGATGAGCAGTTCTTC,CASSVDLAGVRDEQFF
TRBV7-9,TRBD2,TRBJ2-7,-,TGTGCCAGCAGCTTAGCGGCTAGCGGGGCCTACGAGCAGTACTTC,CASSLAASGAYEQYF
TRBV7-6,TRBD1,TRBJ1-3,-,TGTGCCAGCAGCTTAGACAGGGGCCCCGGAAACACCATATATTTT,CASSLDRGPGNTIYF
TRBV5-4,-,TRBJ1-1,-,TGTGCCAGCAGCGTCGGCACGGACAGTTTCATGAACACTGAAGCTTTCTTT,CASSVGTDSFMNTEAFF
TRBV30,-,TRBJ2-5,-,TGTGCCTGGAGTGCGGGGGACCCGCAGGGGACCCAGTACTTC,CAWSAGDPQGTQYF
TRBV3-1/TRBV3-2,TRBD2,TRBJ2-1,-,TGTGCCAGCAGCCAAGAAGGACTAGCAAATGAGCAGTTCTTC,CASSQEGLANEQFF
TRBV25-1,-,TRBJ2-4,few,TGTGCCAGCAGTGATCGGCAGGGTAGGGACATTCAGTACTTC,CASSDRQGRDIQYF
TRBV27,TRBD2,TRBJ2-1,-,TGTGCCAGCAGTTTATACGGGAGGGCCTTTCGTATTAATGAGCAGTTCTTC,CASSLYGRAFRINEQFF
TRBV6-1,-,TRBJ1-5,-,TGTGCCAGCAGTGAAGGGGTGTTGGGGGCTGGACAGCCCCAGCATTTT,CASSEGVLGAGQPQHF
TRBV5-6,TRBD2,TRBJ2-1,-,TGTGCCAGCACCGATGGACTAGCGGGGGGTGAGCAGTTCTTC,CASTDGLAGGEQFF
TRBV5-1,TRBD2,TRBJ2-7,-,TGCGCCAGCACCCCTATAGCGGGAGCCTCCTACGAGCAGTACTTC,CASTPIAGASYEQYF
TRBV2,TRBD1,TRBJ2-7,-,TGTGCCAGCAGTGTGGGACAGAGGAACGAGCAGTACTTC,CASSVGQRNEQYF
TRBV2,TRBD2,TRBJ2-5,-,TGTGCCAGCAGTGAGCTAGCGGGAGGGAGGGAGACCCAGTACTTC,CASSELAGGRETQYF
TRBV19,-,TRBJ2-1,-,TGTGCCAGTACCTCCATGGGTGGACGACTAGTCTCCAATGAGCAGTTCTTC,CASTSMGGRLVSNEQFF
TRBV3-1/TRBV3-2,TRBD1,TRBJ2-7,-,TGTGCCAGCAGCCAAGAACCGGGACAGGGCGAGAGCGAGCAGTACTTC,CASSQEPGQGESEQYF
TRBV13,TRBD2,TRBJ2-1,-,TGTGCCAGCAGCCTACTAGCGGGAGATTCCTACAATGAGCAGTTCTTC,CASSLLAGDSYNEQFF
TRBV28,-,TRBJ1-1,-,TGTGCCAGCAACTCCGGGCAGGGGCCGAACACTGAAGCTTTCTTT,CASNSGQGPNTEAFF
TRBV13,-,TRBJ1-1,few,TGTGCCAGCAGCTTAACAGTGAACACTGAAGCTTTCTTT,CASSLTVNTEAFF
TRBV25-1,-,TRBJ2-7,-,TGTGCCAGCAGTGAATACAGCTCCTACGAGCAGTACTTC,CASSEYSSYEQYF
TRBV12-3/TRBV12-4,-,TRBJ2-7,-,TGTGCCAGCAGCACGGGAGCCTACGAGCAGTACTTC,CASSTGAYEQYF
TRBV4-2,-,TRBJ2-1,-,TGTGCCAGCAGCCAGGAGAGAACTTGGGACTCCCCGACGCAGTTCTTC,CASSQERTWDSPTQFF
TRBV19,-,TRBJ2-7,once,TGTGCCAGTAGTTCGACCAACAGGGTGACCTACGAGCAGTACTTC,CASSSTNRVTYEQYF
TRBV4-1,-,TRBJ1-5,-,TGCGCCAGCAGCCAAGAAAGGAGGCAGCCCCAGCATTTT,CASSQERRQPQHF
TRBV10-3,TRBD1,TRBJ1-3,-,TGTGCCATCAGACCGGGGACAGGGCCCAGCTCTGGAAACACCATATATTTT,CAIRPGTGPSSGNTIYF
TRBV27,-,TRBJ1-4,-,TGTGCCAGCAGTCAATACTTCAGGGGAGAGGAAAAACTGTTTTTT,CASSQYFRGEEKLFF
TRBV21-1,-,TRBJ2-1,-,TGTGCCAGCAGCAAAGATAGGACTAGATACAATGAGCAGTTCTTC,CASSKDRTRYNEQFF
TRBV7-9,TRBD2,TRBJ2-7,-,TGTGCCAGCAGCTGGGGACTAGCGGAACCCTACGAGCAGTACTTC,CASSWGLAEPYEQYF